In its sample, the clone carrying this TCR beta chain was seen a few times. Its cognate antigen is unknown. This sample is part of a study of CD8+ T cells in alopecia areata. CDR1 is MRHNA and CDR2 is SNTAGT in the germline V gene. With 5 bases removed from V and 4 bases from J, the gap between germline ends came to 9 bases. This CDR3 is 13 amino acids long. Study-level points and caveats: Affected lesional scalp, above all in alopecia totalis/universalis, was more clonal than normal scalp.

Sequencing templates came from extracted RNA that was reverse transcribed into cDNA. Generated by immunoSEQ multiplex PCR, the TCRdb table keeps only in-frame clones and is missing some. The data show just over 30,000 clones, with more than 55% seen just once and more than 15% held by the top ten. This chain uses TRBV6-4 with TRBJ2-1; D unclear. Sequenced material: NKG2D-high CD8+ T cells sorted from blood. The TCR originated in a human donor with alopecia areata. CDR3 amino acids: CASSRSRYNEQFF. CDR3 coding DNA: TGTGCCAGCAGTCGATCCAGGTACAATGAGCAGTTCTTC.